This T cell receptor (beta chain) is from a study of T cells in tuberculosis. Study-wide results and caveats: Active tuberculosis patients had shorter CDR3-alpha; the beta difference was nonsignificant. Selection depended on which cryopreserved specimens were available.

As for time point: new active TB diagnosis, blood taken before or within 7 days of starting treatment. Confirmation came from sputum smear and/or culture positivity for M. tuberculosis. Trimming removed 2 bases from V and 3 bases from J, with 8 bases in between. The germline V gene has CDR1 SGHTS and CDR2 YDEGEE. CDR3 length equals 13 residues. Note on this clone: Antigen unknown.

Here immunoSEQ multiplex PCR was the method, and the copy in TCRdb shows in-frame clones only, minus some. The data contain over 25,000 clones, about 90% of them singletons. The gene calls are TRBV5-8 and TRBJ1-2; TRBD1 might be the D (5 bases). The source was PBMCs, collected at tuberculosis diagnosis. This clonotype was obtained from an adult with tuberculosis. Some clones in this sample may be carry-over from other donors' samples. The CDR3: CASSFGRDYGYTF. The CDR3 DNA is TGTGCCAGCAGCTTTGGCAGGGACTATGGCTACACCTTC. The complete variable domain, with remaining parts taken from reference TRBV5-8 and TRBJ1-2, reads EAGVTQSPTHLIKTRGQQATLRCSPISGHTSVYWYQQALGLGLQFLLWYDEGEERNRGNFPPRFSGRQFPNYSSELNVNALELEDSALYLCASSFGRDYGYTFGSGTRLTVV.